Below, 20 T cell receptor beta chains from the same sample are listed, as sequenced in a study of blood T cell repertoires in COVID-19. This table comes from immunoSEQ multiplex PCR, and its TCRdb copy is limited to in-frame clones, with some not included. Among 87,000 or so clones listed, around 90% were seen once. The sample comprised peripheral blood. All receptors come from a woman older than 75 with acute or convalescent COVID-19.

The genes are TRBV3-1 (or the pseudogene TRBV3-2) and TRBJ2-3; TRBD2 matches 9 bases. This CDR3 spans 18 amino acids. V shed 1 base and J 0 bases; nucleotides not matched to a gene: 8. Germline CDR1 LGHDT, CDR2 YNNKEL (reference sequence). CDR3 nucleotides: TGTGCCAGCAGCCAAGTTAGGCTAGCGGGACTTAGCACAGATACGCAGTATTTT. Protein sequence: CASSQVRLAGLSTDTQYF.

This clone was seen more than once but under ten times. The J gene is TRBJ1-5, the V gene TRBV6-5; maybe TRBD1 (5 bases). Deletions cut 2 bases from V and 7 bases from J, with 12 bases between. Germline lookup yields CDR1 MNHEY and CDR2 SVGAGI. The CDR3 runs 14 residues. In nucleotides, the CDR3 is TGTGCCAGCAGTTACGGCGGGGCGGGCCAGCCCCAGCATTTT. Protein sequence: CASSYGGAGQPQHF.

The chain combines TRBV14 with TRBJ2-7; D is perhaps TRBD1 (5 bases). Deletions cut 4 bases from V and 2 bases from J, with 12 bases between. This CDR3 is built from 14 residues. CDR1 and CDR2 from the germline V gene are SGHDN and FVKESK. The CDR3 sequence is CASSPADKTYEQYF. The CDR3 DNA reads as TGTGCCAGCAGCCCTGCGGACAAGACCTACGAGCAGTACTTC. Supplemented by reference TRBV14 and TRBJ2-7, the full variable domain reads EAGVTQFPSHSVIEKGQTVTLRCDPISGHDNLYWYRRVMGKEIKFLLHFVKESKQDESGMPNNRFLAERTGGTYSTLKVQPAELEDSGVYFCASSPADKTYEQYFGPGTRLTVT.

This clone showed up just once. CDR3 loop: CASTVTGDTEAFF. The CDR3 DNA follows: TGTGCCAGCACTGTGACAGGGGACACTGAAGCTTTCTTT. V gene TRBV12-3 or TRBV12-4 combines with J gene TRBJ1-1; 8 nucleotides agree with TRBD1. V trimming: 7 bases; J trimming: 3 bases; junction bases outside the gene matches: 4. The CDR3 extends over 13 amino acids.

This clone was detected once. The chain employs TRBV5-1 and TRBJ2-2; weak D call: TRBD1 (7 bases). This CDR3 is 18 amino acids long. The V end lost 1 base, the J end lost 2 bases, and 18 bases lay between the germline ends. CDR1 is SGHRS and CDR2 is YFSETQ in the germline V gene. The CDR3 nucleotides are TGCGCCAGCAGCTTGTCATATCGGGGGACAGCTAACACCGGGGAGCTGTTTTTT. This gives the protein CASSLSYRGTANTGELFF.

V is TRBV3-1 (or the pseudogene TRBV3-2) and J is TRBJ2-3, with 9 bases aligning to TRBD2. Germline V gives CDR1 LGHDT, CDR2 YNNKEL (reference sequence). The CDR3 length is 17 residues. J was trimmed by 0 bases and V by 3 bases; bases with no gene match: 7. CDR3 in DNA: TGTGCCAGCAGCCAGTACCTAGCGGGGACTAGCACAGATACGCAGTATTTT. Translating it yields CASSQYLAGTSTDTQYF.

The sample holds one count of this clone. The J gene is TRBJ1-5, the V gene TRBV2; tentative D call: TRBD1 (5 bases). Germline CDR1 and CDR2: SNHLY and FYNNEI. The CDR3 has 15 residues. V lost 5 bases and J lost 4, with 15 bases in between. The DNA of the CDR3 is TGTGCCAGCAGTCCGGGGGTATTGGGGAATCAGCCCCAGCATTTT. It codes for CASSPGVLGNQPQHF.

V gene TRBV19 combines with J gene TRBJ2-3, with TRBD2 as a possible D gene (5 bases). Looked up from germline, CDR1 is LNHDA and CDR2 is SQIVND (reference sequence). V was clipped by 6 bases and J by 5 bases, with 6 bases between them. CDR3 length: 11 residues. This CDR3 is CASRSGDTQYF. CDR3 nucleotide sequence: TGTGCCAGTAGGAGCGGAGATACGCAGTATTTT. Using reference TRBV19 and TRBJ2-3 for the parts outside the CDR3, the full variable domain is DGGITQSPKYLFRKEGQNVTLSCEQNLNHDAMYWYRQDPGQGLRLIYYSQIVNDFQKGDIAEGYSVSREKKESFPLTVTSAQKNPTAFYLCASRSGDTQYFGPGTRLTVL.

This clone has just one count. The junction departs from the called germline gene at one end, perhaps through a read error. This chain links TRBV10-3 with TRBJ2-3, with TRBD2 matching over 8 bases. The CDR3 consists of 14 residues. Germline CDR1 ENHRY, CDR2 SYGVKD. The CDR3 bases are TGTGCCATCAGTAAGTCGGGGGGGACAGATACGCAGTATTTT. Translating gives CAISKSGGTDTQYF.

The chain has TRBV18 and TRBJ1-2; weak D call: TRBD1 (5 bases). The CDR3 loop spans 14 amino acids. Germline V gene data show CDR1 as KGHSH and CDR2 as LQKENI. The V and J ends lost 3 bases and 7 bases respectively, with 15 bases between them. DNA for the CDR3: TGTGCCAGCTCACCCTTGCCCGGCGGGGGTGGCTACACCTTC. It is translated as CASSPLPGGGGYTF.

The V and J genes are TRBV4-1 and TRBJ1-6; 9 bases are shared with TRBD1. The length of the CDR3 is 17 residues. CDR1 and CDR2 (germline): MGHRA, YSYEKL. Trimming at V came to 0 bases and at J to 7 bases, leaving 7 bases not matched to a gene. The CDR3 DNA reads as TGCGCCAGCAGCCAAGAAGCCGGGACAGGGAACAATTCACCCCTCCACTTT. This translates into CASSQEAGTGNNSPLHF.

The chain joins TRBV6-2 or TRBV6-3 to TRBJ1-6; 9 bases fit TRBD1. This CDR3 spans 13 amino acids. Germline assignment: CDR1 MNHEY and CDR2 SVGEGT. Trimming removed 5 bases from V and 10 bases from J; junction bases left unmatched: 3. CDR3: CASSGQGISPLHF. Here the CDR3 DNA reads TGTGCCAGCAGTGGACAGGGGATCTCACCCCTCCACTTT.

The V gene is TRBV19, the J gene TRBJ2-3, with a weak D call TRBD2 (6 bases). V lost 11 bases, J lost 0 bases, and 18 bases lay in between. Per germline, CDR1 LNHDA and CDR2 SQIVND (reference sequence). CDR3 length: 15 amino acids. CDR3 DNA: TGTGCCGTCCGACCGGGCGGGGCCAGCACAGATACGCAGTATTTT. It encodes CAVRPGGASTDTQYF.

The rearrangement joins TRBV9 to TRBJ2-2, with 9 bases aligning to TRBD1. The trim removed 0 bases at V and 10 bases at J, leaving 7 bases unmatched. This CDR3 has 15 amino acids. Germline V gene lookup returns CDR1 SGDLS and CDR2 YYNGEE. CDR3 residues: CASSVEYRGREELFF. The DNA of the CDR3 is TGTGCCAGCAGCGTAGAGTACAGGGGGCGTGAGGAGCTGTTTTTT.

The chain recombines TRBV11-1 with TRBJ2-5; maybe TRBD1 (6 bases). Germline V CDR1 and CDR2: SGHAT, FQDESV (reference sequence). V lost 1 base and J lost 5, with 14 bases in between. The CDR3 runs to 15 residues. CDR3 protein: CASSLGGTPKETQYF. The CDR3 DNA reads as TGTGCCAGCAGCTTAGGGGGGACACCCAAGGAGACCCAGTACTTC.

The genes are TRBV2 and TRBJ2-3; 14 positions match TRBD2. This CDR3 is built from 17 residues. Germline V gene lookup returns CDR1 SNHLY and CDR2 FYNNEI. V gave up 6 bases and J gave up 0 bases; unmatched junction bases: 5. The CDR3 here is CASRRLAGGDSTDTQYF. CDR3 nucleotides: TGTGCCAGCAGGAGACTAGCGGGAGGGGATAGCACAGATACGCAGTATTTT.

This clone was detected only once. The chain carries TRBV5-8 and TRBJ2-1; a possible D gene is TRBD2 (6 bases). V was trimmed by 2 bases and J by 0 bases, leaving 21 bases between them. CDR1 is SGHTS, CDR2 YDEGEE, per germline. There are 19 residues in the CDR3. This CDR3 reads CASSFPRSTSHASYNEQFF. As DNA, the CDR3 is TGTGCCAGCAGCTTTCCCCGATCCACTAGCCATGCCTCCTACAATGAGCAGTTCTTC.

This clone was recorded only once. CDR3 in amino acids: CASSLQSGTSGGRVGEQFF. CDR3 nucleotides: TGTGCCAGCAGCCTACAGTCCGGGACTAGCGGGGGTAGGGTTGGTGAGCAGTTCTTC. The chain uses TRBV11-3 and TRBJ2-1; 14 nucleotides line up with TRBD2. The CDR3 has 19 residues. Per germline, CDR1 SGHNT and CDR2 YENEEA. With V trimmed by 5 bases and J by 9 bases, 18 bases remained unmatched.

The rearrangement links TRBV7-6 to TRBJ1-3; 7 nucleotides match TRBD1. The CDR3 has 16 residues. J was trimmed by 0 bases and V by 3 bases; bases with no gene match: 5. In germline, CDR1 is SGHVS, CDR2 FNYEAQ. The CDR3: CASSLGGQISGNTIYF. For the CDR3, the DNA is TGTGCCAGCAGCTTGGGGGGACAGATCTCTGGAAACACCATATATTTT.

The rearrangement links TRBV7-9 to TRBJ2-1; 7 bases line up with TRBD1. J lost 7 bases, V lost 2 bases, and 5 bases had no gene match. This CDR3 is built from 14 residues. The germline V gene encodes CDR1 SEHNR and CDR2 FQNEAQ (reference sequence). The CDR3 DNA is TGTGCCAGCAGCTTATCCCGGGGACAGAATGAGCAGTTCTTC. This translates into CASSLSRGQNEQFF.